One sample yielded the 24 T cell receptor beta chains listed below, sequenced in a study of blood T cell repertoires in COVID-19. Method: immunoSEQ multiplex PCR; TCRdb's copy keeps in-frame clones and lacks some. This table holds around 20,000 clones, around 87% found once. Specimen: peripheral blood. These receptors all stem from a human donor in a cohort sampled during active COVID-19.

This clone has only a few counts. The V and J genes are TRBV11-3 and TRBJ2-4, with D uncertain. The CDR3 spans 14 residues. The germline V gene has CDR1 SGHNT and CDR2 YENEEA. Trimming shortened V by 4 bases and J by 0 bases, and 7 bases separated the two germline ends. The CDR3, as DNA: TGTGCCAGCAGCTCTCGAGAAGCCAAAAACATTCAGTACTTC. Translation gives CASSSREAKNIQYF.

This clone was observed a handful of times. An end of the junction does not agree with germline; a read error may underlie this. The V gene is TRBV7-7, the J gene TRBJ2-3; TRBD2 aligns across 13 bases. Looked up from germline, CDR1 is SSHAT and CDR2 is FNYEAQ (reference sequence). The CDR3 totals 16 residues. CDR3 loop: CASSLGTSGNTDTQYF. As DNA, the CDR3 is TGTGCTAGCAGCCTAGGGACTAGCGGGAACACAGATACGCAGTATTTT. The full variable domain, rest sourced from reference TRBV7-7 and TRBJ2-3, is GAGVSQSPRYKVTKRGQDVTLRCDPISSHATLYWYQQALGQGPEFLTYFNYEAQPDKSGLPSDRFSAERPEGSISTLTIQRTEQRDSAMYRCASSLGTSGNTDTQYFGPGTRLTVL.

The V and J genes are TRBV5-5 and TRBJ2-1; tentatively, D is TRBD2 (6 bases). V shed 2 bases and J shed 6 bases, with 15 bases lying between them. Germline loops: CDR1 SGHKS, CDR2 YYEKEE (reference sequence). This CDR3 has 15 residues. CDR3 DNA sequence: TGTGCCAGCAGCTTTGGGGGGAGTAATGTCAATGAGCAGTTCTTC. Its protein product is CASSFGGSNVNEQFF.

V and J are TRBV7-2 and TRBJ2-3; weak D call: TRBD1 (5 bases). V lost 2 bases and J lost 0, with 6 bases in between. This CDR3 is 14 amino acids long. CDR1 is SGHTA, CDR2 FQGNSA, per germline. DNA of the CDR3: TGTGCCAGCAGCTTACGACAGAGCACAGATACGCAGTATTTT. Translated: CASSLRQSTDTQYF.

The table lists this clone with a count of one. The chain is built from TRBV9 and TRBJ2-1; TRBD2 aligns across 8 bases. Germline V lookup: CDR1 SGDLS, CDR2 YYNGEE. The CDR3 is made up of 14 amino acids. The V segment lost 0 bases and the J segment 8 bases; nucleotides outside the gene matches: 4. This CDR3 reads CASSVVGTSYEQFF. The CDR3 DNA sequence: TGTGCCAGCAGCGTAGTCGGGACTAGTTATGAGCAGTTCTTC.

CDR3 nucleotides: TGTGCCAGCTTAATCGAGGGGGAAACCGGGGAGCTGTTTTTT. The encoded protein is CASLIEGETGELFF. The chain recombines TRBV6-5 with TRBJ2-2; a possible D gene is TRBD1 (6 bases). The germline V gene has CDR1 MNHEY and CDR2 SVGAGI. The CDR3 sequence is 14 residues long. V was trimmed by 8 bases and J by 5 bases, leaving 15 bases between them.

The gene calls are TRBV27 and TRBJ1-1, with D tentatively TRBD1 (6 bases). The CDR3 totals 16 residues. V was shortened by 5 bases and J by 2 bases, with 18 bases between the two germline ends. Germline CDR1 and CDR2: MNHEY and SMNVEV (reference sequence). CDR3 loop: CASSPQRGGRNTEAFF. The DNA of the CDR3 is TGTGCCAGCAGTCCACAGCGCGGGGGGCGCAACACTGAAGCTTTCTTT.

This chain links TRBV7-3 with TRBJ1-2; 10 bases fit TRBD1. Per germline, CDR1 SGHTA and CDR2 FQGTGA. This CDR3 has 16 amino acids. The junction had 5 bases not matched to a gene; V was cut back by 0 bases and J by 4 bases. The CDR3 nucleotides read TGTGCCAGCAGCTTAACCCCGGGACAGGGGATCTATGGCTACACCTTC. Its protein product is CASSLTPGQGIYGYTF.

This sequence joins TRBV6-2 or TRBV6-3 and TRBJ2-3, with a possible D match to TRBD2 (5 bases). Germline V gene sequence: CDR1 MNHEY, CDR2 SVGEGT. CDR3 length: 15 residues. Trimming stripped 6 bases from V and 1 base from J, with 14 bases between. CDR3 nucleotide sequence: TGTGCCAGCAGCCGGACTTCTGGGGGCACAGATACGCAGTATTTT. Encoded protein: CASSRTSGGTDTQYF.

This chain uses TRBV7-2 with TRBJ1-1, with TRBD1 as a possible D gene (6 bases). This CDR3 has 13 residues. Per germline, CDR1 SGHTA and CDR2 FQGNSA. V lost 5 bases, J lost 11 bases, and 18 bases lay in between. CDR3 sequence: CASSPREGGRAFF. In nucleotides, the CDR3 is TGTGCCAGCAGCCCTCGGGAGGGGGGTAGGGCTTTCTTT.

In this sample, this clone turned up once. CDR3 sequence: CASTKLAASYNEQFF. In nucleotides, the CDR3 is TGTGCCAGCACTAAACTAGCGGCTTCCTACAATGAGCAGTTCTTC. This rearrangement joins TRBV27 to TRBJ2-1; 8 nucleotides agree with TRBD2. Unmatched junction bases numbered 6, after V lost 7 bases and J lost 1 base. In germline, CDR1 is MNHEY, CDR2 SMNVEV (reference sequence). The CDR3 runs to 15 residues.

This clone was counted only a few times. V is TRBV6-2 or TRBV6-3 and J is TRBJ2-1, with a tentative D call TRBD2 (6 bases). CDR1 and CDR2 from the germline V gene are MNHEY and SVGEGT. CDR3 length: 12 amino acids. V lost 0 bases and J 15 bases, leaving 12 bases between the germline ends. CDR3 sequence: CASSYSDYLPFF. The CDR3 DNA sequence: TGTGCCAGCAGTTACTCGGACTATTTACCGTTCTTC.

The chain recombines TRBV7-9 with TRBJ1-3; D is unresolved. The germline CDR1 and CDR2 sequences are SEHNR and FQNEAQ (reference sequence). This CDR3 spans 15 amino acids. The V gene lost 4 bases and the J gene lost 0 bases, with 10 bases spanning the gap. DNA for the CDR3: TGTGCCAGCAGCTCTCAATCTATCTCTGGAAACACCATATATTTT. It is translated as CASSSQSISGNTIYF. Full variable domain (outside the CDR3, taken from reference TRBV7-9 and TRBJ1-3): DTGVSQNPRHKITKRGQNVTFRCDPISEHNRLYWYRQTLGQGPEFLTYFQNEAQLEKSRLLSDRFSAERPKGSFSTLEIQRTEQGDSAMYLCASSSQSISGNTIYFGEGSWLTVV.

This clone occurred once. The rearrangement joins TRBV19 to TRBJ1-4; a possible D gene is TRBD1 (6 bases). V lost 5 bases and J lost 6, with 13 bases in between. The CDR3 loop spans 14 amino acids. Per the germline V gene, CDR1 is LNHDA and CDR2 is SQIVND (reference sequence). The CDR3 nucleotides are TGTGCCAGTAGTGTACAGGGAGGGCATGAAAAACTGTTTTTT. Translation: CASSVQGGHEKLFF. The variable domain in full, with the rest retrieved from reference TRBV19 and TRBJ1-4, is DGGITQSPKYLFRKEGQNVTLSCEQNLNHDAMYWYRQDPGQGLRLIYYSQIVNDFQKGDIAEGYSVSREKKESFPLTVTSAQKNPTAFYLCASSVQGGHEKLFFGSGTQLSVL.

The CDR3 DNA sequence: TGTGCCAGCAGTCATCCGGGGGAAAAACTGTTTTTT. Translation gives CASSHPGEKLFF. The V and J genes are TRBV27 and TRBJ1-4; D gene unclear. This CDR3 has 12 amino acids. In germline, CDR1 is MNHEY, CDR2 SMNVEV (reference sequence). Deletions cut 5 bases from V and 8 bases from J, with 9 bases between. Filled out from reference TRBV27 and TRBJ1-4, the complete variable domain reads EAQVTQNPRYLITVTGKKLTVTCSQNMNHEYMSWYRQDPGLGLRQIYYSMNVEVTDKGDVPEGYKVSRKEKRNFPLILESPSPNQTSLYFCASSHPGEKLFFGSGTQLSVL.

This chain connects TRBV11-3 to TRBJ2-3, with TRBD1 matching over 9 bases. Trimming removed 2 bases from V and 2 bases from J; junction bases left unmatched: 2. The CDR3 spans 15 residues. Germline CDR1 is SGHNT and CDR2 is YENEEA. For the CDR3, the DNA is TGTGCCAGCAGCTTACGACAGGGGGACACAGATACGCAGTATTTT. It yields the protein CASSLRQGDTDTQYF.

The sample holds one count of this clone. The rearrangement links TRBV19 to TRBJ2-3; D call uncertain. Germline CDR1 is LNHDA and CDR2 is SQIVND (reference sequence). The CDR3 sequence is 16 residues long. V lost 7 bases, J lost 7 bases, and 24 bases lay in between. CDR3 DNA: TGTGCCAGTACAAGCGCGAGCGAGACGCTTATTAATACGCAGTATTTT. Protein product: CASTSASETLINTQYF.

The chain recombines TRBV29-1 with TRBJ2-3; 9 nucleotides align to TRBD2. Germline assignment: CDR1 SQVTM and CDR2 ANQGSEA. CDR3 length equals 14 residues. The V and J ends lost 8 bases and 2 bases, in that order; junction bases with no gene match: 8. The CDR3, as DNA: TGCAGCTTCCGAGCGGGGGGAAACACAGATACGCAGTATTTT. Translation: CSFRAGGNTDTQYF.

The V call is TRBV9, the J call TRBJ1-2; 8 bases are a match to TRBD1. The length of the CDR3 is 13 residues. The germline V gene has CDR1 SGDLS and CDR2 YYNGEE. V lost 4 bases to trimming and J lost 8 bases; unmatched junction nucleotides: 7. CDR3 sequence: CASSPMDREGYTF. In nucleotides, the CDR3 is TGTGCCAGCAGCCCTATGGACAGGGAGGGCTACACCTTC.

This clone was found a few times. The chain recombines TRBV10-3 with TRBJ2-2; 8 nucleotides agree with TRBD1. CDR3 length: 14 residues. The V segment lost 7 bases and the J segment 2 bases; nucleotides outside the gene matches: 3. CDR1 is ENHRY and CDR2 is SYGVKD in the germline V gene. CDR3 DNA: TGTGCCATCAACGACAGGGGAAACACCGGGGAGCTGTTTTTT. It encodes CAINDRGNTGELFF.

The sample holds a few counts of this clone. The J gene is TRBJ2-3, the V gene TRBV7-2; unclear D gene. The length of the CDR3 is 12 residues. Trimming left V 4 bases short and J 2 bases short, with 4 bases between. CDR1 SGHTA and CDR2 FQGNSA come from the germline V gene. The chain's CDR3 is CASSSYTDTQYF. For the CDR3, the DNA is TGTGCCAGCAGCTCTTACACAGATACGCAGTATTTT.

This clone was found a few times. The chain is built from TRBV27 and TRBJ1-3; 10 nucleotides agree with TRBD1. The CDR3 length is 14 residues. V shed 8 bases and J 1 base; nucleotides not matched to a gene: 2. Germline CDR1 MNHEY, CDR2 SMNVEV (reference sequence). This CDR3 is CASWTGGSGNTIYF. The CDR3 coding sequence is TGTGCCAGCTGGACAGGGGGGTCTGGAAACACCATATATTTT.

V usage is TRBV19 and J usage is TRBJ2-1; 8 nucleotides line up with TRBD2. The length of the CDR3 is 14 residues. Germline V gives CDR1 LNHDA, CDR2 SQIVND (reference sequence). V shed 4 bases and J 5 bases; nucleotides not matched to a gene: 4. The CDR3 coding sequence is TGTGCCAGTAGTAGCGGGAGGCCAAACAATGAGCAGTTCTTC. Protein: CASSSGRPNNEQFF. The full variable domain, its missing parts supplied by reference TRBV19 and TRBJ2-1, is DGGITQSPKYLFRKEGQNVTLSCEQNLNHDAMYWYRQDPGQGLRLIYYSQIVNDFQKGDIAEGYSVSREKKESFPLTVTSAQKNPTAFYLCASSSGRPNNEQFFGPGTRLTVL.

The J gene is TRBJ2-2, the V gene TRBV7-9; D unclear. The CDR3 sequence is 14 residues long. The germline CDR1 and CDR2 sequences are SEHNR and FQNEAQ (reference sequence). V dropped 1 base and J dropped 4 bases, with 7 bases sitting between them. The CDR3 loop reads CASSLVPSTGELFF. The CDR3 nucleotides read TGTGCCAGCAGCTTAGTCCCTAGCACCGGGGAGCTGTTTTTT.